Below, one TCR beta chain is given with its context. The entry originates in a study of blood T cell repertoires in COVID-19. On the study more broadly: PBMCs, B-cell-depleted T cells, or T cells provided the cDNA or gDNA that made up the material.

Clones were sequenced by immunoSEQ multiplex PCR, and TCRdb holds only the in-frame ones, with some missing. Here the sample spans under 200,000 clones, about 83% being singletons. This CDR3 has 15 amino acids. The germline V gene encodes CDR1 KGHSH and CDR2 LQKENI. V was cut by 1 base and J by 1 base, with 10 bases left in between. The sample comprised peripheral blood. V and J are TRBV18 and TRBJ1-1; possibly TRBD1 for D (6 bases). This clonotype was obtained from a man between 18 and 29 years old with active or convalescent COVID-19. The CDR3 spells CASSPRGHQNTEAFF. The CDR3 coding sequence is TGTGCCAGCTCACCACGGGGACACCAGAACACTGAAGCTTTCTTT. Full variable domain (missing parts from reference TRBV18 and TRBJ1-1): NAGVMQNPRHLVRRRGQEARLRCSPMKGHSHVYWYRQLPEEGLKFMVYLQKENIIDESGMPKERFSAEFPKEGPSILRIQQVVRGDSAAYFCASSPRGHQNTEAFFGQGTRLTVV.